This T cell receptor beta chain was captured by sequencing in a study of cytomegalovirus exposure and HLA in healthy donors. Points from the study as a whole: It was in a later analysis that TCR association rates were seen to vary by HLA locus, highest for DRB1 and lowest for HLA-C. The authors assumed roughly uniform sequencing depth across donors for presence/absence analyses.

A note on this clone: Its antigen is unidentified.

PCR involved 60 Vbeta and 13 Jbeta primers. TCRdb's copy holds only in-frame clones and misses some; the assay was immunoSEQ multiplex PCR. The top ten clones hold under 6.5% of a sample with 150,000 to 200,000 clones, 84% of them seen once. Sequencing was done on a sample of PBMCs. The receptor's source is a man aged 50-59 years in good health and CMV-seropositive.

The DNA of the CDR3 is TGTGCCAGCAGTGCGGAGAAACTGAGGCCCCAGCATTTT. It codes for CASSAEKLRPQHF. The rearrangement links TRBV6-1 to TRBJ1-5; D unclear. There are 13 residues in the CDR3. Between the trimmed V and J ends, which lost 4 bases and 9 bases, there was a span of 13 bases. Germline V gene data show CDR1 as MNHNS and CDR2 as SASEGT.